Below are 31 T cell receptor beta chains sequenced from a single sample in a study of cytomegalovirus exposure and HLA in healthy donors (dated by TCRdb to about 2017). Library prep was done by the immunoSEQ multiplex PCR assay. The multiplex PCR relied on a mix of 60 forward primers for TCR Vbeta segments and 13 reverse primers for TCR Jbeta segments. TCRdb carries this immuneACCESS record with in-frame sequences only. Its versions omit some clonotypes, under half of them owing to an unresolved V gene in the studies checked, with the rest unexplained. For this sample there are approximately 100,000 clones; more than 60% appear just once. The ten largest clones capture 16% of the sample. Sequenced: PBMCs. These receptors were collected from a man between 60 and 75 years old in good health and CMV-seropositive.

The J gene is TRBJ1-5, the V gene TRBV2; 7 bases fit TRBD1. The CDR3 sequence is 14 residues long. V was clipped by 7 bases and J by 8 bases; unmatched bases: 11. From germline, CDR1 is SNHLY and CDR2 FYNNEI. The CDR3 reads CASTGQAKGEPQHF. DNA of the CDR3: TGTGCCAGCACCGGACAGGCGAAGGGTGAGCCCCAGCATTTT.

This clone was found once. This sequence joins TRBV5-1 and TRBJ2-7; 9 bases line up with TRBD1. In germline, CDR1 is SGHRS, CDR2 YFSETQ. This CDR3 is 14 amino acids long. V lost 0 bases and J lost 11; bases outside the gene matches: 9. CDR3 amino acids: CASSLDRATGGKYF. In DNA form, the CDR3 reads TGCGCCAGCAGCTTGGATAGGGCGACAGGGGGGAAGTACTTC. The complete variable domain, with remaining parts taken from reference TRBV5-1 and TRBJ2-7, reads KAGVTQTPRYLIKTRGQQVTLSCSPISGHRSVSWYQQTPGQGLQFLFEYFSETQRNKGNFPGRFSGRQFSNSRSEMNVSTLELGDSALYLCASSLDRATGGKYFGPGTRLTVT.

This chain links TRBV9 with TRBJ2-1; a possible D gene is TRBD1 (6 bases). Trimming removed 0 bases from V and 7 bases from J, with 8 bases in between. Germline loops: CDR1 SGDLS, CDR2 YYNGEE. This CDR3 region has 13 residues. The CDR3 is CASSVGQGNEQFF. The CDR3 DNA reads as TGTGCCAGCAGCGTAGGTCAGGGGAATGAGCAGTTCTTC.

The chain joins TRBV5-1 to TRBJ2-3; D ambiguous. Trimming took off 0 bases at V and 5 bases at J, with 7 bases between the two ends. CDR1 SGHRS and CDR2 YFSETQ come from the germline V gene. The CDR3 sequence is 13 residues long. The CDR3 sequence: CASSLELRDTQYF. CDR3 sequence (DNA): TGCGCCAGCAGCTTGGAGCTGAGAGATACGCAGTATTTT.

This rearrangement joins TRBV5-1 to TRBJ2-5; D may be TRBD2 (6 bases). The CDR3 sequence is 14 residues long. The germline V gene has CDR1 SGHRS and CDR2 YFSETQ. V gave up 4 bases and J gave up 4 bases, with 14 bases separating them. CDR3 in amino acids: CASSSGGAGETQYF. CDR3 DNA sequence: TGCGCCAGCAGCAGTGGGGGAGCGGGAGAGACCCAGTACTTC.

CDR3 in amino acids: CASSQGPYNEQFF. Written as DNA, the CDR3 is TGTGCCAGCAGCCAAGGGCCGTACAATGAGCAGTTCTTC. The V gene is TRBV4-2, the J gene TRBJ2-1; D is ambiguous. V lost 1 base and J lost 4, with 5 bases in between. CDR3 size: 13 residues. Per germline, CDR1 LGHNA and CDR2 YNFKEQ.

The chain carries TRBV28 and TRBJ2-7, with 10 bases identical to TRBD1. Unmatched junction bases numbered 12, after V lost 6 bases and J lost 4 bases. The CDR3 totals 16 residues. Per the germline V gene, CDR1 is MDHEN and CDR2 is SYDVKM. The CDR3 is CASSQTGTGAFYEQYF. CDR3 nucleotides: TGTGCCAGCAGCCAAACCGGGACAGGGGCCTTTTACGAGCAGTACTTC.

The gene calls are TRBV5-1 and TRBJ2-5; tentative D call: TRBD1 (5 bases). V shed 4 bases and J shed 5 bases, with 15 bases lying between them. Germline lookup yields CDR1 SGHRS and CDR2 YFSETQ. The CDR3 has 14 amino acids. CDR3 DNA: TGCGCCAGCAGCCTGGGCAGGGCCCGGGAGACCCAGTACTTC. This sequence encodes CASSLGRARETQYF.

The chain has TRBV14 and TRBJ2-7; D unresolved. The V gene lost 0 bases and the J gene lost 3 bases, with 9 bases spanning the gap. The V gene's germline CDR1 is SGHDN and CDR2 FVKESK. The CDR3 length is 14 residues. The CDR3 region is CASSQDGGNYEQYF. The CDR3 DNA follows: TGTGCCAGCAGCCAAGACGGCGGAAACTACGAGCAGTACTTC.

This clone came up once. DNA for the CDR3: TGTGCCTGGAAACAGGGAAGGGAGGGTGAAAAACTGTTTTTT. Encoded protein: CAWKQGREGEKLFF. The rearrangement links TRBV30 to TRBJ1-4; perhaps TRBD1 as D (6 bases). The germline CDR1 and CDR2 sequences are GTSNPN and SVGIG (reference sequence). The CDR3 spans 14 residues. Between the trimmed V and J ends, which lost 4 bases and 7 bases, there was a span of 16 bases.

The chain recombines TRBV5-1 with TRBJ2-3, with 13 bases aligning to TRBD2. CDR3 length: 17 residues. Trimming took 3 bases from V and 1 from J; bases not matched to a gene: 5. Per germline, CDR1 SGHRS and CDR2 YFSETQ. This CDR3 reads CASSSGLAGTGTDTQYF. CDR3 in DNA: TGCGCCAGCAGCTCGGGACTAGCGGGGACTGGCACAGATACGCAGTATTTT.

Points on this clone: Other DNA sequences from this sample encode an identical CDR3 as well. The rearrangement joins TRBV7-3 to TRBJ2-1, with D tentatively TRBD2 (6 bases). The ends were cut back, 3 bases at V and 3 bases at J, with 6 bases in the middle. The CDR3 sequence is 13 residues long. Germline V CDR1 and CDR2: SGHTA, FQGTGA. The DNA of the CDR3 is TGTGCCAGCAGCTTGGGACTCTACAATGAGCAGTTCTTC. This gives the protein CASSLGLYNEQFF.

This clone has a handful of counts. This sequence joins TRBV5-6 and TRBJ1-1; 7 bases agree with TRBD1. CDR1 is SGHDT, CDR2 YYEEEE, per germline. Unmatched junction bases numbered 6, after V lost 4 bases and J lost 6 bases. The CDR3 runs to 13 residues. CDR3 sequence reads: CASSTSGGAEAFF. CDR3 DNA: TGTGCCAGCAGCACCTCAGGGGGAGCTGAAGCTTTCTTT. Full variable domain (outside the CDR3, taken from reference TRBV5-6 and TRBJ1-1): DAGVTQSPTHLIKTRGQQVTLRCSPKSGHDTVSWYQQALGQGPQFIFQYYEEEERQRGNFPDRFSGHQFPNYSSELNVNALLLGDSALYLCASSTSGGAEAFFGQGTRLTVV.

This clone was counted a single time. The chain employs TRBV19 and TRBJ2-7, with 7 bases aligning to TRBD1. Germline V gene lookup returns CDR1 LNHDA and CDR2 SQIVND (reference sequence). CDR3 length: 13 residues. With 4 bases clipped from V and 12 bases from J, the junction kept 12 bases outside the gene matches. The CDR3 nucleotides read TGTGCCAGTAGTACCCCCCGGACAGGTAGCTTGTACTTC. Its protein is CASSTPRTGSLYF.

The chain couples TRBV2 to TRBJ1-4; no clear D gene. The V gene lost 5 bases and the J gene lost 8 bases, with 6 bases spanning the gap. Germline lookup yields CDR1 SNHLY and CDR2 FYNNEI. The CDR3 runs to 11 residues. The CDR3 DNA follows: TGTGCCAGCAGTCTAAGAGAAAAACTGTTTTTT. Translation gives CASSLREKLFF.

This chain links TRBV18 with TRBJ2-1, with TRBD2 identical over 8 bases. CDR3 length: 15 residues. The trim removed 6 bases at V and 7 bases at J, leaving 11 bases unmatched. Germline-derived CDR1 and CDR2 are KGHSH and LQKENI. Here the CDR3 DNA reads TGTGCCAGCTCCGCTAGGCCGGGGGGGCAGAATGAGCAGTTCTTC. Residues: CASSARPGGQNEQFF. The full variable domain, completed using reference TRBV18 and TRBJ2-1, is NAGVMQNPRHLVRRRGQEARLRCSPMKGHSHVYWYRQLPEEGLKFMVYLQKENIIDESGMPKERFSAEFPKEGPSILRIQQVVRGDSAAYFCASSARPGGQNEQFFGPGTRLTVL.

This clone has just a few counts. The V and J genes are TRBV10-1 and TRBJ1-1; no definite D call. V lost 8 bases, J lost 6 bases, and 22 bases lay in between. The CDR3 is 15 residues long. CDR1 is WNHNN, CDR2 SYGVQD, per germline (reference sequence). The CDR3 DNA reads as TGCGCCAGCCTGCCGAAAGGAAGGTCAGAGGCTGAAGCTTTCTTT. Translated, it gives CASLPKGRSEAEAFF.

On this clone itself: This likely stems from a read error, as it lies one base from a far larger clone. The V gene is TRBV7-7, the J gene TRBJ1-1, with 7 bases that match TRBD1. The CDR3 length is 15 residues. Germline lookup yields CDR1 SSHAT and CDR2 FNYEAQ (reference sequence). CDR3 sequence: CASSLQTGLNTEAFF. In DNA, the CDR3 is TGTGCTAGCAGCCTCCAGACAGGGTTGAACACTGAAGCTTTCTTT.

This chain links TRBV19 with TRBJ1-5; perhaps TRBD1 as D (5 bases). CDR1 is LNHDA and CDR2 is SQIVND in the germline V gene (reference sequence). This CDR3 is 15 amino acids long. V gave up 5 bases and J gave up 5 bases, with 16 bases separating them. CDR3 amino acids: CASSFFSGFDQPQHF. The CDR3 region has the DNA TGTGCCAGTAGTTTTTTTTCAGGGTTCGATCAGCCCCAGCATTTT. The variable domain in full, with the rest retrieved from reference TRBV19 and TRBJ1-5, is DGGITQSPKYLFRKEGQNVTLSCEQNLNHDAMYWYRQDPGQGLRLIYYSQIVNDFQKGDIAEGYSVSREKKESFPLTVTSAQKNPTAFYLCASSFFSGFDQPQHFGDGTRLSIL.

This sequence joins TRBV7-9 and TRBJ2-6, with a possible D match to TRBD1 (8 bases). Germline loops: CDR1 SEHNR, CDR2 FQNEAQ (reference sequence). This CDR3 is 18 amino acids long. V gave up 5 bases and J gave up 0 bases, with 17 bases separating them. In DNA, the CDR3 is TGTGCCAGCAGCAAGGACAGGGAGGGTGTCTCTGGGGCCAACGTCCTGACTTTC. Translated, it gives CASSKDREGVSGANVLTF.

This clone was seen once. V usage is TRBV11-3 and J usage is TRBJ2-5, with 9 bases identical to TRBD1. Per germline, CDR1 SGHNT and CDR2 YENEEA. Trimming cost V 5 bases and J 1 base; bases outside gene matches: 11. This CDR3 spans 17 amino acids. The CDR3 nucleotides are TGTGCCAGCAGCCCGGGACAGGGAAGAGGGGTCCAAGAGACCCAGTACTTC. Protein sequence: CASSPGQGRGVQETQYF.

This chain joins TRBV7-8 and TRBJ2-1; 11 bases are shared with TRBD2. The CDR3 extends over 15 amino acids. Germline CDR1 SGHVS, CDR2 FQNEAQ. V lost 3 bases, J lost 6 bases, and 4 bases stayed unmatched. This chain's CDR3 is CASSFSGGAPNEQFF. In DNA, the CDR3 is TGTGCCAGCAGCTTTAGCGGGGGGGCGCCCAATGAGCAGTTCTTC. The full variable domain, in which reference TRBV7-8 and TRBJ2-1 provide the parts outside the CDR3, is GAGVSQSPRYKVAKRGQDVALRCDPISGHVSLFWYQQALGQGPEFLTYFQNEAQLDKSGLPSDRFFAERPEGSVSTLKIQRTQQEDSAVYLCASSFSGGAPNEQFFGPGTRLTVL.

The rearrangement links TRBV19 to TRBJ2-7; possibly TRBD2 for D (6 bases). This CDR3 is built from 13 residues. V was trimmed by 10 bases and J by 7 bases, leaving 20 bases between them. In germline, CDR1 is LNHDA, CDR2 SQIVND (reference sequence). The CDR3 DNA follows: TGTGCCACCCAACCAACGGGACTCTTTGAGCAGTACTTC. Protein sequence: CATQPTGLFEQYF.

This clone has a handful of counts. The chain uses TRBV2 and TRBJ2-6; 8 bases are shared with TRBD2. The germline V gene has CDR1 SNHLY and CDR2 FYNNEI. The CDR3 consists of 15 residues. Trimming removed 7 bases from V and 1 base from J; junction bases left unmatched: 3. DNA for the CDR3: TGTGCCAGCAATGCGGGGGGATCTGGGGCCAACGTCCTGACTTTC. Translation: CASNAGGSGANVLTF.

For the CDR3, the DNA is TGTGCCAGCAGCGTAGAAAGGGGGGAGCAGTTCTTC. Translated, it gives CASSVERGEQFF. The chain is built from TRBV9 and TRBJ2-1; possible D gene TRBD1, 6 bases. CDR3 length equals 12 residues. Germline V gene data show CDR1 as SGDLS and CDR2 as YYNGEE. The V and J ends lost 0 bases and 10 bases respectively, with 8 bases between them.

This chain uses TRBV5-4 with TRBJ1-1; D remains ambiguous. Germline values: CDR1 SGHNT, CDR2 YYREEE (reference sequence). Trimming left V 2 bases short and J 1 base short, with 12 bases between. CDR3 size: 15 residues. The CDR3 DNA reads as TGTGCCAGCAGCTTAGTGCAGGTTTCGAACACTGAAGCTTTCTTT. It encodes CASSLVQVSNTEAFF.

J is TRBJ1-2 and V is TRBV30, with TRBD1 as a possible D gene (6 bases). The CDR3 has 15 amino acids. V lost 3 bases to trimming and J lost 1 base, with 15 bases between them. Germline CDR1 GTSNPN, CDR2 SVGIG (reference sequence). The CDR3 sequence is CAWRGASQHNYGYTF. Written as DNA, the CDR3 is TGTGCCTGGAGGGGGGCCTCTCAACATAACTATGGCTACACCTTC.

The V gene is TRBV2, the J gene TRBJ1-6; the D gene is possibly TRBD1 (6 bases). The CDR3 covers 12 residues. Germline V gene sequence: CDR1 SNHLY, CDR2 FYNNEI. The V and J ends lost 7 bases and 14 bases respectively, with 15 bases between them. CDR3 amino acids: CASTEGGGTLHF. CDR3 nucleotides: TGTGCCAGCACCGAGGGAGGGGGGACCCTCCACTTT.

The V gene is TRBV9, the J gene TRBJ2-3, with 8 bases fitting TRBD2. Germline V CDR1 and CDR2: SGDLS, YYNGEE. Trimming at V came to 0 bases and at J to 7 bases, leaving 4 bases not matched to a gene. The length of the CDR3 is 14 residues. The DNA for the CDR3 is TGTGCCAGCAGCGTAGATACTAGCGGTCATACGCAGTATTTT. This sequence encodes CASSVDTSGHTQYF.

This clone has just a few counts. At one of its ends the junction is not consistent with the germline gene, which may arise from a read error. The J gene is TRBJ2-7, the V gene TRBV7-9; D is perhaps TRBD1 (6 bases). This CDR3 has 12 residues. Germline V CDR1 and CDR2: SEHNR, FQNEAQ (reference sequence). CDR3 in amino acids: CSSSSDSLEQYF. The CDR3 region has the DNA TGTTCCAGCAGCTCGGACAGTCTCGAGCAGTACTTC.

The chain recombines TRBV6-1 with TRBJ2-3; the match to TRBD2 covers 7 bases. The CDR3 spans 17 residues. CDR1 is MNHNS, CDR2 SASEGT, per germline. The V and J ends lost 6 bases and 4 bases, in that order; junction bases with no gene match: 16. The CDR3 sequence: CASRELSSGGSPDTQYF. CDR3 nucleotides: TGTGCCAGCAGAGAACTCTCTAGCGGAGGGAGCCCAGATACGCAGTATTTT.